Each of the 2 T cell receptor beta chains below was sequenced from the same sample in a study of sequential checkpoint blockade in melanoma. The table came from immunoSEQ multiplex PCR; TCRdb's copy has only in-frame clones and leaves some out. In the table there are about 3,700 clones, roughly 24% of which are singletons. The sample's treatment: randomized to nivolumab then ipilimumab (arm A) or the reverse (arm B). The sample was tumor tissue (inferred from file names), taken from a patient given nivolumab and ipilimumab in sequence. Receptors were obtained from a human donor with melanoma.

Within the sample, this clone is medium-sized (0.01 to 0.1%). This chain connects TRBV9 to TRBJ2-3; tentatively, D is TRBD2 (5 bases). The CDR3 runs 15 residues. The V end lost 0 bases, the J end lost 2 bases, and 10 bases lay between the germline ends. Per germline, CDR1 SGDLS and CDR2 YYNGEE. The CDR3 DNA sequence: TGTGCCAGCAGCGTAGTCGAGCGGAACACAGATACGCAGTATTTT. Amino acid sequence: CASSVVERNTDTQYF.

This clone qualifies as medium-sized (0.01 to 0.1%). The chain carries TRBV9 and TRBJ1-2; TRBD1 might be the D (5 bases). CDR1 is SGDLS and CDR2 is YYNGEE in the germline V gene. Trimming pared 4 bases from V and 4 bases from J, leaving 14 bases between. The CDR3 runs 14 residues. The CDR3 nucleotides are TGTGCCAGCAGCTTTCAAGGGACCTCCTATGGCTACACCTTC. This translates into CASSFQGTSYGYTF. Based on the CDR3 plus reference TRBV9 and TRBJ1-2, the full variable domain is DSGVTQTPKHLITATGQRVTLRCSPRSGDLSVYWYQQSLDQGLQFLIQYYNGEERAKGNILERFSAQQFPDLHSELNLSSLELGDSALYFCASSFQGTSYGYTFGSGTRLTVV.